The TCR beta chain under discussion was sequenced for a study of T cell responses to AZD1222 COVID-19 vaccine. Study-wide results and limits: White British ancestry dominated among donors, who included more females, and clonal diversity was possibly underestimated.

A remark on this clone: Its antigen is undetermined.

Combined were second doses at about 4 or about 12 weeks. The CDR3 runs to 16 residues. V gave up 3 bases and J gave up 0 bases, with 10 bases separating them. CDR1 and CDR2 (germline): SGHRS, YFSETQ. The method was immunoSEQ multiplex PCR; TCRdb's version includes in-frame clones alone and lacks a portion of them. Of 90,000 or so clones in the sample, around nine tenths were seen once. Sequencing was performed on peripheral blood, taken 28 days after the second AZD1222 dose. V and J are TRBV5-1 and TRBJ2-6; unclear D gene. The sequence derives from an adult who received the AZD1222 COVID-19 vaccine. CDR3 amino acids: CASSSNQYSGANVLTF. Here the CDR3 DNA reads TGCGCCAGCAGCTCAAACCAGTACTCTGGGGCCAACGTCCTGACTTTC. Filled out from reference TRBV5-1 and TRBJ2-6, the complete variable domain reads KAGVTQTPRYLIKTRGQQVTLSCSPISGHRSVSWYQQTPGQGLQFLFEYFSETQRNKGNFPGRFSGRQFSNSRSEMNVSTLELGDSALYLCASSSNQYSGANVLTFGAGSRLTVL.